Below, 10 T cell receptor beta chains from the same sample are listed, as sequenced in a study of post-analysis software for immune sequencing data. Study findings and constraints: Higher frequency in patients than in controls was seen for roughly five TRBV segments, with TRBV5-6, TRBV5-1 and TRBV20-1 among them.

Their antigens are not known. Incorporated into the TCR beta cDNA libraries were unique molecular identifiers, which served to reduce PCR and sequencing biases. One entry per CDR3 protein results from TCRdb running MiXCR on the PCR reads. The sample lists 430,000 or so distinct CDR3 sequences, approximately 38% occurring once. Sequencing was done on a sample of blood. These receptors were collected from a girl under 10 years old with multiple sclerosis.

This clonotype has only a few counts. The chain recombines TRBV12-3 or TRBV12-4 with TRBJ2-7, with 9 bases fitting TRBD1. The better agreement between TRBJ2-5 and the DNA end casts doubt on the J call. The CDR3 is 15 amino acids. The CDR3 coding sequence is TGTGCCAGCAGCCAAACGACAGGGGGTCTGGAGACCCAGTACTTC. It specifies CASSQTTGGLETQYF.

This clonotype was seen a handful of times. This chain connects TRBV5-1 to TRBJ2-5; 7 bases line up with TRBD1. CDR1 is SGHRS, CDR2 YFSETQ, per germline. V dropped 2 bases and J dropped 4; count of bases not matched to a gene: 8. CDR3 length: 15 amino acids. CDR3 protein: CASSLFRDSPETQYF. For the CDR3, the DNA is TGCGCCAGCAGCTTATTCCGGGACAGCCCAGAGACCCAGTACTTC.

The chain recombines TRBV7-9 with TRBJ1-4, with unresolved D. Germline V gene data show CDR1 as SEHNR and CDR2 as FQNEAQ (reference sequence). The V end was cut by 3 bases, the J end by 4 bases, with 0 bases between. This CDR3 contains 11 residues. The CDR3 spells CASSFNEKLFF. CDR3 coding DNA: TGTGCCAGCAGCTTTAATGAAAAACTGTTTTTT.

This clonotype appeared a few times. The V gene is TRBV9, the J gene TRBJ1-4; possibly TRBD1 for D (5 bases). The V end lost 3 bases, the J end lost 4 bases, and 13 bases lay between the germline ends. The germline V gene encodes CDR1 SGDLS and CDR2 YYNGEE. This CDR3 region has 15 residues. The CDR3 bases are TGTGCCAGCAGCGCGGACGGGGGGTATAATGAAAAACTGTTTTTT. Translated, it gives CASSADGGYNEKLFF.

The chain combines TRBV5-1 with TRBJ2-7; 12 positions match TRBD2. Germline CDR1 reads SGHRS; CDR2 reads YFSETQ. This CDR3 has 15 amino acids. V shed 4 bases and J 6 bases; nucleotides not matched to a gene: 8. The CDR3 reads CASSVLTSGRLEQYF. The CDR3 DNA is TGCGCCAGCAGCGTACTGACTAGCGGGAGACTCGAGCAGTACTTC.

The chain has TRBV20-1 and TRBJ1-5; D unresolved. Germline CDR1 and CDR2: DFQATT and SNEGSKA (reference sequence). CDR3 length: 14 residues. The V gene lost 3 bases and the J gene lost 7 bases, with 16 bases spanning the gap. The CDR3 bases are TGCAGTGCTAGTTCGCCACCGATTAGGCAGCCCCAGCATTTT. This sequence encodes CSASSPPIRQPQHF.

The V and J genes are TRBV11-2 and TRBJ2-1; 8 bases line up with TRBD1. With the DNA end fitting TRBJ2-7 better, the J assignment may be wrong. Germline values: CDR1 SGHAT, CDR2 FQNNGV. The CDR3 sequence is 17 residues long. This CDR3 reads CASSLRGQVTSYNEQYF. For the CDR3, the DNA is TGTGCCAGCAGCTTAAGGGGACAGGTGACTTCCTACAATGAGCAGTACTTC.

The V gene is TRBV7-2, the J gene TRBJ1-2; D perhaps matches TRBD1 (6 bases). Germline CDR1 is SGHTA and CDR2 is FQGNSA. The CDR3 contains 13 residues. Between the trimmed V and J ends, which lost 3 bases and 10 bases, there was a span of 15 bases. The DNA for the CDR3 is TGTGCCAGCAGCTTGGGACAAAGACTCGACTACACCTTC. Translating it yields CASSLGQRLDYTF.

The V gene is TRBV27, the J gene TRBJ1-1; D unresolved. Germline V gives CDR1 MNHEY, CDR2 SMNVEV (reference sequence). The CDR3 spans 13 residues. Deletions cut 3 bases from V and 0 bases from J, with 5 bases between. In DNA form, the CDR3 reads TGTGCCAGCAGTTTTTACTTGAACACTGAAGCTTTCTTT. Translating it yields CASSFYLNTEAFF.

This clonotype was recorded a few times. The chain employs TRBV7-8 and TRBJ1-4, with 11 bases identical to TRBD1. There are 16 residues in the CDR3. The germline gives CDR1 SGHVS, CDR2 FQNEAQ. V dropped 5 bases and J dropped 2; count of bases not matched to a gene: 4. CDR3 DNA: TGTGCCAGCAGCCTGGACAGGGGGCGTACTAATGAAAAACTGTTTTTT. The encoded protein is CASSLDRGRTNEKLFF.